Presented here are 14 T cell receptor beta chains from one specimen sequenced in a study of CXCR3-negative and CXCR3-positive naive CD8 T cells. Antigen specificity for these receptors is unknown. Study-wide points: Relative to CXCR3-negative naive cells, CXCR3-positive naive cells had more hydrophobic TRB CDR3s.

Each TRB cDNA library was prepared by 5' RACE (with UMI labels). TCRdb reprocessed the 5' RACE reads, keeping one entry per CDR3 protein, no DNA. This listing includes around 84,000 distinct CDR3 sequences. Sequences were obtained from naive CXCR3+ CD8+ T cells from blood. As to subset: CD45RO-CCR7+CD27+CD95- naive CD8+ T cells expressing CXCR3 (TNR3+). The receptors stem from a human donor in good health. Some clones in this sample may be carry-over from other donors' samples.

The rearrangement links TRBV25-1 to TRBJ1-1. This CDR3 region has 12 residues. Germline V lookup: CDR1 MGHDK, CDR2 SYGVNS. The CDR3 loop reads CASSDGWLEAFF.

This rearrangement joins TRBV12-3 or TRBV12-4 to TRBJ2-1; TCRdb lists TRBD2, though no DNA is available to test this call. CDR3 size: 15 residues. CDR3 region: CASSLGGTLPIEQFF.

The chain has TRBV15 and TRBJ2-1; TCRdb's D call, TRBD1, is unchecked because there is no DNA. Germline V gene lookup returns CDR1 LNHNV and CDR2 YYDKDF (reference sequence). CDR3 size: 16 residues. CDR3 protein: CATSRGQGLSYNEQFF.

V is TRBV6-2 or TRBV6-3 and J is TRBJ2-2; as DNA is missing, the TRBD1 call by TCRdb cannot be tested. The length of the CDR3 is 16 residues. Germline-derived CDR1 and CDR2 are MNHEY and SVGEGT. CDR3 in amino acids: CASSWNRDRGAGELFF.

The chain combines TRBV15 with TRBJ1-1; TCRdb lists TRBD1, though no DNA is available to test this call. The CDR3 runs 14 residues. Germline V gene data show CDR1 as LNHNV and CDR2 as YYDKDF (reference sequence). This chain's CDR3 is CATSRGGDSTEAFF.

The V and J genes are TRBV29-1 and TRBJ2-7; as DNA is missing, the TRBD1 call by TCRdb cannot be tested. Germline V lookup: CDR1 SQVTM, CDR2 ANQGSEA. This CDR3 spans 16 amino acids. Here the CDR3 reads CSVEDSAQGGEYEQYF.

V is TRBV9 and J is TRBJ2-5; the D call from TCRdb, TRBD1, cannot be confirmed without DNA. The germline CDR1 and CDR2 sequences are SGDLS and YYNGEE. CDR3 length: 14 amino acids. CDR3 in amino acids: CASSAGTGEETQYF.

The rearrangement joins TRBV5-4 to TRBJ2-1; the TRBD1 assignment by TCRdb is unverifiable without DNA. Germline V lookup: CDR1 SGHNT, CDR2 YYREEE (reference sequence). The CDR3 runs 12 residues. CDR3 in amino acids: CASRQGGREQFF.

The chain has TRBV28 and TRBJ2-1; without DNA, the TCRdb call of TRBD2 cannot be checked. The CDR3 is made up of 14 amino acids. The V gene's germline CDR1 is MDHEN and CDR2 SYDVKM. The CDR3 spells CASEAGSTYNEQFF. Full variable domain (remainder filled in from reference TRBV28 and TRBJ2-1): DVKVTQSSRYLVKRTGEKVFLECVQDMDHENMFWYRQDPGLGLRLIYFSYDVKMKEKGDIPEGYSVSREKKERFSLILESASTNQTSMYLCASEAGSTYNEQFFGPGTRLTVL.

The rearrangement links TRBV3-1 to TRBJ1-1. This CDR3 contains 15 residues. The germline V gene has CDR1 LGHDT and CDR2 YNNKEL (reference sequence). This CDR3 reads CASSPQFSADTEAFF.

V gene TRBV9 combines with J gene TRBJ2-1; TCRdb indicates TRBD2, and absent DNA this call remains unverified. Per germline, CDR1 SGDLS and CDR2 YYNGEE. The CDR3 is made up of 14 amino acids. CDR3 sequence reads: CASSVGAGYNEQFF.

The J gene is TRBJ2-1, the V gene TRBV3-1. The CDR3 runs to 13 residues. CDR1 and CDR2 from the germline V gene are LGHDT and YNNKEL (reference sequence). The CDR3 protein is CASSQADLDEQFF.

V usage is TRBV27 and J usage is TRBJ2-1. Germline CDR1 is MNHEY and CDR2 is SMNVEV (reference sequence). CDR3 length: 13 residues. CDR3 sequence reads: CASSLSSYNEQFF.

The chain employs TRBV14 and TRBJ1-1. This CDR3 is 14 amino acids long. The V gene's germline CDR1 is SGHDN and CDR2 FVKESK. CDR3 region: CASSQVYRPTEAFF. The full variable domain, rest sourced from reference TRBV14 and TRBJ1-1, is EAGVTQFPSHSVIEKGQTVTLRCDPISGHDNLYWYRRVMGKEIKFLLHFVKESKQDESGMPNNRFLAERTGGTYSTLKVQPAELEDSGVYFCASSQVYRPTEAFFGQGTRLTVV.